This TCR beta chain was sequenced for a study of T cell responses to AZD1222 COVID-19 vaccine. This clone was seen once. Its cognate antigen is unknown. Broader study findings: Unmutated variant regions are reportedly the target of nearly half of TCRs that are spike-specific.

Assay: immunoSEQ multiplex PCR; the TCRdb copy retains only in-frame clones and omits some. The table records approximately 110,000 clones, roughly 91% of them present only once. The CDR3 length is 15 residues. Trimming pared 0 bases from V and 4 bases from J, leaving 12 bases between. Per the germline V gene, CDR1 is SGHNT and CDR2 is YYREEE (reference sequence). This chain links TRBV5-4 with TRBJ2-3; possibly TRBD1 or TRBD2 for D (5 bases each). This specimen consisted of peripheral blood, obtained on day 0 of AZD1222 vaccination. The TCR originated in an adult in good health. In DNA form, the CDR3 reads TGTGCCAGCAGCTTGGGAGGGGCTGCCGCAGATACGCAGTATTTT. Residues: CASSLGGAAADTQYF. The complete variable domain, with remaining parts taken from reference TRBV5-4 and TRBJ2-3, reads ETGVTQSPTHLIKTRGQQVTLRCSSQSGHNTVSWYQQALGQGPQFIFQYYREEENGRGNFPPRFSGLQFPNYSSELNVNALELDDSALYLCASSLGGAAADTQYFGPGTRLTVL.